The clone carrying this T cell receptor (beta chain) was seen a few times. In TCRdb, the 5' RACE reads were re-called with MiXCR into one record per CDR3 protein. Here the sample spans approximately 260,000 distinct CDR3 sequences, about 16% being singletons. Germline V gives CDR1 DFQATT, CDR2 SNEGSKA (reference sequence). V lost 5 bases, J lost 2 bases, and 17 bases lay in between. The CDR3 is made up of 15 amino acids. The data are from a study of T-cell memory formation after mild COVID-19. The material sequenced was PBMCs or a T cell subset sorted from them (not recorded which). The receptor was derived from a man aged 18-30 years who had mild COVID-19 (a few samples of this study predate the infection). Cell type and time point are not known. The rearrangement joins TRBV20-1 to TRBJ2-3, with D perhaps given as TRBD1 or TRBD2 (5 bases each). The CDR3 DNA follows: TGCAGTGCTGGTAACCCGACCGGGACCACAGATACGCAGTATTTT. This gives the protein CSAGNPTGTTDTQYF.